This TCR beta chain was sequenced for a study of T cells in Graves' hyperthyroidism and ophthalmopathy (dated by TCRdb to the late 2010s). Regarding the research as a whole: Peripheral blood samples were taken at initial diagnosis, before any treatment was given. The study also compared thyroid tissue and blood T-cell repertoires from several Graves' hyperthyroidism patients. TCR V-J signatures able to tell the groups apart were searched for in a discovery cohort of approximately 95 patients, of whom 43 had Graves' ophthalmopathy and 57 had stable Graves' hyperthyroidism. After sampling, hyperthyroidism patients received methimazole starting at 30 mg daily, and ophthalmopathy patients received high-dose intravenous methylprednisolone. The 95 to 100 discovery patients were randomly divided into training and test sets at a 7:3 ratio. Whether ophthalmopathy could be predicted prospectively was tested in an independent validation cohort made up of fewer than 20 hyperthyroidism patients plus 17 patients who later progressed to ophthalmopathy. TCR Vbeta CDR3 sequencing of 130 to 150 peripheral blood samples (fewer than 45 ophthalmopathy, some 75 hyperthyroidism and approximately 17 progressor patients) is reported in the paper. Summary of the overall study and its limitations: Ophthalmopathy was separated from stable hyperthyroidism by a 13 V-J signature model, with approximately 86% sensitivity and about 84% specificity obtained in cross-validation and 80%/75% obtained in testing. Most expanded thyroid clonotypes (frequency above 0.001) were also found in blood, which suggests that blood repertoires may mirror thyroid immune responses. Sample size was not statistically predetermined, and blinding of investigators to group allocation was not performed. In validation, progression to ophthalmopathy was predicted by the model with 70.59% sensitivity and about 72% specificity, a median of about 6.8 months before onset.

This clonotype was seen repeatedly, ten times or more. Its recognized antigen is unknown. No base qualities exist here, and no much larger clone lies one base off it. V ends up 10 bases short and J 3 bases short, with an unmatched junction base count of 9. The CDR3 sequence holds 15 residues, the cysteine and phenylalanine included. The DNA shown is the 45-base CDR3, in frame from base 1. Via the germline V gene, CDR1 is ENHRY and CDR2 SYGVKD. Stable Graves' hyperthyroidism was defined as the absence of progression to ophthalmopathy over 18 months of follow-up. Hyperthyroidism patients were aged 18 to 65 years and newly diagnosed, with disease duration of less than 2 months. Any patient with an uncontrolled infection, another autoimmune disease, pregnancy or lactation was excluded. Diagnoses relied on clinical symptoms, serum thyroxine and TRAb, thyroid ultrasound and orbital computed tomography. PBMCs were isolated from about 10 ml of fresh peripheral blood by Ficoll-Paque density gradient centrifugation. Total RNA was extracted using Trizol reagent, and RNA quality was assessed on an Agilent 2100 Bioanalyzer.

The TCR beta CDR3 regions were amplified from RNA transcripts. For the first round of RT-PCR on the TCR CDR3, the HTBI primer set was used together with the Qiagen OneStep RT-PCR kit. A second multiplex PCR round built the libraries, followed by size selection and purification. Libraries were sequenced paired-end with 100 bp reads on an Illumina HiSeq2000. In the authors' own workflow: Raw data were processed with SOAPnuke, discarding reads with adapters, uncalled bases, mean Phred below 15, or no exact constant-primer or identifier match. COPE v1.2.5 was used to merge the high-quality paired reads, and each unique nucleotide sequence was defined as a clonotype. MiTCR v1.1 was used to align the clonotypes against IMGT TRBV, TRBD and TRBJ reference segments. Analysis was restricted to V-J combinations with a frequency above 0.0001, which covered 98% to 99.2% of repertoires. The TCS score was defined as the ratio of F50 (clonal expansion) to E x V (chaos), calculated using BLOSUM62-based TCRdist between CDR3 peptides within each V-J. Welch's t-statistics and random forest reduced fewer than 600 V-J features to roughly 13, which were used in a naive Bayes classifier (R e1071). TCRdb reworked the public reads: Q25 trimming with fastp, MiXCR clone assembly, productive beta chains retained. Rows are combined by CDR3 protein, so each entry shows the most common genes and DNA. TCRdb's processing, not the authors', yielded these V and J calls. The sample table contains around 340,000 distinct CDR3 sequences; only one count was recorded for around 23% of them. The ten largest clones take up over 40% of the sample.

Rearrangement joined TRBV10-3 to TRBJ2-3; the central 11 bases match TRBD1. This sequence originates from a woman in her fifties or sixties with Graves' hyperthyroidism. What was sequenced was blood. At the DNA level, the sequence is TGTGCCACCCATACTGGACAGGGGGCTACAGATACGCAGTATTTT. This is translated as CATHTGQGATDTQYF.